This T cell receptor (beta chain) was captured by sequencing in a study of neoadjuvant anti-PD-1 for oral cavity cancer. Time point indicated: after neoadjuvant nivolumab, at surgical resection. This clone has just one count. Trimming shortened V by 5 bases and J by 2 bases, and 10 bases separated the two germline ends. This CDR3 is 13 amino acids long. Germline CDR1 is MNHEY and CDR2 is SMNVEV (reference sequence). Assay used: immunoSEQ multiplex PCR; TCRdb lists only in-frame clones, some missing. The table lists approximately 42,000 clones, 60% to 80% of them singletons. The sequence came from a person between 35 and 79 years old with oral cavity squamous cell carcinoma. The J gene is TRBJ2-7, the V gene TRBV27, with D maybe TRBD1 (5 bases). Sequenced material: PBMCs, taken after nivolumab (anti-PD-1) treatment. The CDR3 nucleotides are TGTGCCAGCAGTCTCACAGGTCCCTACGAGCAGTACTTC. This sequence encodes CASSLTGPYEQYF.